The 30 T cell receptor beta chains below were found in one sample sequenced in a study of blood T cell repertoires in COVID-19. TCRdb's table, derived via immunoSEQ multiplex PCR, lists solely in-frame clones and lacks some. The sample consists of about 210,000 clones, 86% of them appearing once. Sequencing was performed on PBMCs or T cells enriched from blood (not recorded which). The receptors derive from a woman aged 30 to 39 who had been exposed to COVID-19.

The chain combines TRBV2 with TRBJ1-5; a weak D match, TRBD1 (6 bases). Germline-derived CDR1 and CDR2 are SNHLY and FYNNEI. The CDR3 totals 13 residues. The V end was cut by 6 bases, the J end by 5 bases, with 11 bases between. Here the CDR3 reads CASSVQGHQPQHF. The DNA for the CDR3 is TGTGCCAGCAGCGTCCAGGGGCATCAGCCCCAGCATTTT.

The chain carries TRBV20-1 and TRBJ2-1, with D tentatively TRBD1 (7 bases). This CDR3 region has 17 residues. V dropped 3 bases and J dropped 5 bases, with 23 bases sitting between them. Germline V gives CDR1 DFQATT, CDR2 SNEGSKA (reference sequence). The CDR3 DNA reads TGCAGTGCTAGTGACTCATCCTCAGGGGGGTTAGACAATGAGCAGTTCTTC. It yields the protein CSASDSSSGGLDNEQFF.

The chain carries TRBV5-6 and TRBJ1-1; no definite D call. Per germline, CDR1 SGHDT and CDR2 YYEEEE. Trimming left V 4 bases short and J 5 bases short, with 9 bases between. CDR3 length equals 12 residues. CDR3 DNA sequence: TGTGCCAGCAGCCGCGGAGATACTGAAGCTTTCTTT. Translation gives CASSRGDTEAFF.

The rearrangement uses TRBV12-3 or TRBV12-4 and TRBJ2-7; 7 bases are shared with TRBD1. The CDR3 sequence is 13 residues long. The trim removed 10 bases at V and 2 bases at J, leaving 8 bases unmatched. CDR3 sequence: CATRRTGTYEQYF. Here the CDR3 DNA reads TGTGCCACTCGGAGGACAGGCACCTACGAGCAGTACTTC.

V gene TRBV5-1 combines with J gene TRBJ1-4, with D possibly TRBD1 on 5 matching bases. Between the trimmed V and J ends, which lost 5 bases and 0 bases, there was a span of 8 bases. Per the germline V gene, CDR1 is SGHRS and CDR2 is YFSETQ. This CDR3 is built from 14 residues. In nucleotides, the CDR3 is TGCGCCAGCAGACACAGGACAACTAATGAAAAACTGTTTTTT. This translates into CASRHRTTNEKLFF. Full variable domain (missing parts from reference TRBV5-1 and TRBJ1-4): KAGVTQTPRYLIKTRGQQVTLSCSPISGHRSVSWYQQTPGQGLQFLFEYFSETQRNKGNFPGRFSGRQFSNSRSEMNVSTLELGDSALYLCASRHRTTNEKLFFGSGTQLSVL.

This chain uses TRBV13 with TRBJ1-1, with 7 bases that match TRBD1. J lost 6 bases, V lost 6 bases, and 4 bases had no gene match. The V gene's germline CDR1 is PRHDT and CDR2 FYEKMQ (reference sequence). The CDR3 runs 12 residues. CDR3 nucleotide sequence: TGTGCCAGCAGTTTACAGGGGTCTGAAGCTTTCTTT. This encodes CASSLQGSEAFF.

The count of this clone is one. The chain is built from TRBV11-2 and TRBJ2-7; 7 bases agree with TRBD1. CDR1 and CDR2 from the germline V gene are SGHAT and FQNNGV. There are 12 residues in the CDR3. V lost 5 bases, J lost 5 bases, and 3 bases stayed unmatched. The CDR3 DNA is TGTGCCAGCAGCCGACAGGGCCACGAGCAGTACTTC. This gives the protein CASSRQGHEQYF.

The chain recombines TRBV7-2 with TRBJ1-3; D is ambiguous. The germline gives CDR1 SGHTA, CDR2 FQGNSA. V was cut by 0 bases and J by 0 bases, with 9 bases left in between. The CDR3 is 16 residues long. The CDR3 is CASSLAALSSGNTIYF. The CDR3, as DNA: TGTGCCAGCAGCTTAGCGGCCCTGTCCTCTGGAAACACCATATATTTT. Drawing the rest from reference TRBV7-2 and TRBJ1-3, the complete variable domain is GAGVSQSPSNKVTEKGKDVELRCDPISGHTALYWYRQSLGQGLEFLIYFQGNSAPDKSGLPSDRFSAERTGGSVSTLTIQRTQQEDSAVYLCASSLAALSSGNTIYFGEGSWLTVV.

The chain links TRBV27 to TRBJ1-2; D perhaps matches TRBD1 (6 bases). CDR3 length: 14 amino acids. Per the germline V gene, CDR1 is MNHEY and CDR2 is SMNVEV (reference sequence). The germline V and J ends were trimmed by 5 bases and 1 base, with 11 bases remaining between them. The CDR3 region is CASSPQGINYGYTF. In nucleotides, the CDR3 is TGTGCCAGCAGTCCACAGGGCATTAACTATGGCTACACCTTC.

This chain uses TRBV27 with TRBJ2-6, with TRBD1 matching 8 bases. This CDR3 has 17 amino acids. V lost 3 bases to trimming and J lost 3 bases; unmatched junction nucleotides: 7. Germline lookup yields CDR1 MNHEY and CDR2 SMNVEV (reference sequence). CDR3 sequence (DNA): TGTGCCAGCAGTTTCTCGGCAGGGGGCTATGGGGCCAACGTCCTGACTTTC. Protein sequence: CASSFSAGGYGANVLTF.

This chain uses TRBV23-1 with TRBJ1-2; a weak D match, TRBD1 (5 bases). TRBV23-1 belongs to the ORF category, with a function that is uncertain. This CDR3 has 14 residues. V was cut by 7 bases and J by 4 bases, with 16 bases left in between. CDR3: CASTLPGQLYGYTF. CDR3 coding DNA: TGCGCCAGCACCTTGCCAGGGCAGCTCTATGGCTACACCTTC.

In nucleotides, the CDR3 is TGTGCCAGCAGTTACTCGATAACAGACCCCTATGGCTACACCTTC. It codes for CASSYSITDPYGYTF. The chain employs TRBV6-5 and TRBJ1-2; D gene unclear. This CDR3 has 15 amino acids. Germline CDR1 reads MNHEY; CDR2 reads SVGAGI. V lost 0 bases and J lost 4, with 12 bases in between.

The chain employs TRBV29-1 and TRBJ2-5; 8 bases match TRBD1. The V and J ends lost 6 bases and 1 base, in that order; junction bases with no gene match: 4. The germline CDR1 and CDR2 sequences are SQVTM and ANQGSEA. The CDR3 loop spans 13 amino acids. This CDR3 is CSVPDRGQETQYF. CDR3 in DNA: TGCAGCGTACCTGACAGGGGCCAAGAGACCCAGTACTTC.

The rearrangement joins TRBV5-4 to TRBJ2-2; D is possibly TRBD2 (6 bases). There are 15 residues in the CDR3. Trimming pared 4 bases from V and 3 bases from J, leaving 13 bases between. The germline CDR1 and CDR2 sequences are SGHNT and YYREEE (reference sequence). CDR3 nucleotides: TGTGCCAGCAGCCAGGCTAGCGTTCACACCGGGGAGCTGTTTTTT. This sequence encodes CASSQASVHTGELFF. The full variable domain, its missing parts supplied by reference TRBV5-4 and TRBJ2-2, is ETGVTQSPTHLIKTRGQQVTLRCSSQSGHNTVSWYQQALGQGPQFIFQYYREEENGRGNFPPRFSGLQFPNYSSELNVNALELDDSALYLCASSQASVHTGELFFGEGSRLTVL.

The chain carries TRBV2 and TRBJ2-2; tentatively, D is TRBD1 (7 bases). This CDR3 has 14 amino acids. Germline CDR1 is SNHLY and CDR2 is FYNNEI. V gave up 11 bases and J gave up 5 bases, with 18 bases separating them. The CDR3 spells CAGSPEGATGELFF. The CDR3 DNA reads TGTGCCGGGTCCCCGGAGGGGGCTACCGGGGAGCTGTTTTTT.

The chain joins TRBV5-5 to TRBJ2-7; 7 bases are shared with TRBD2. Germline V lookup: CDR1 SGHKS, CDR2 YYEKEE (reference sequence). This CDR3 spans 15 amino acids. The ends lost 4 bases at V and 6 bases at J; junction bases unmatched: 13. CDR3 sequence reads: CASSADSGVRGEQYF. The CDR3 bases are TGTGCCAGCAGCGCTGACAGCGGGGTACGAGGCGAGCAGTACTTC.

V usage is TRBV5-1 and J usage is TRBJ2-7; TRBD1 matches 11 bases. Germline V gives CDR1 SGHRS, CDR2 YFSETQ. The CDR3 covers 15 residues. V dropped 7 bases and J dropped 6; count of bases not matched to a gene: 12. The CDR3 coding sequence is TGCGCCAGCGGGACACCCGGGACAGGGGGTGGCGAGCAGTACTTC. Its protein is CASGTPGTGGGEQYF.

This sequence joins TRBV7-9 and TRBJ1-2, with 7 positions matching TRBD1. The CDR3 runs to 15 residues. V shed 3 bases, J shed 1 base, and the junction held 5 bases outside the gene matches. Per the germline V gene, CDR1 is SEHNR and CDR2 is FQNEAQ (reference sequence). This CDR3 reads CASSFTGEHNYGYTF. The CDR3 DNA sequence: TGTGCCAGCAGCTTCACAGGGGAGCATAACTATGGCTACACCTTC.

CDR3 DNA sequence: TGCGCCAGCACCACCGGGACTAGCCTACAAACCTACGAGCAGTACTTC. Translation: CASTTGTSLQTYEQYF. This chain uses TRBV5-1 with TRBJ2-7; 9 bases match TRBD2. Germline values: CDR1 SGHRS, CDR2 YFSETQ. V shed 6 bases and J 2 bases; nucleotides not matched to a gene: 12. This CDR3 is 16 amino acids long.

This clone appeared once. The chain uses TRBV2 and TRBJ1-5, with D unresolved. V lost 4 bases to trimming and J lost 1 base, with 11 bases between them. Per the germline V gene, CDR1 is SNHLY and CDR2 is FYNNEI. The CDR3 contains 15 residues. The CDR3 loop reads CASSVFGESNQPQHF. In DNA form, the CDR3 reads TGTGCCAGCAGTGTTTTCGGGGAAAGCAATCAGCCCCAGCATTTT.

A few counts support this clone. The chain recombines TRBV10-2 with TRBJ2-1; the match to TRBD2 covers 8 bases. This CDR3 region has 14 residues. V was pared by 8 bases and J by 3 bases, with 6 bases of the junction left unmatched. CDR1 and CDR2 from the germline V gene are WSHSY and SAAADI. The CDR3, as DNA: TGCGCCAGCTGTCGCGGGGGGTTCTACAATGAGCAGTTCTTC. Its protein product is CASCRGGFYNEQFF.

The chain links TRBV7-3 to TRBJ1-2; D not resolved. Trimming removed 3 bases from V and 8 bases from J, with 13 bases in between. This CDR3 spans 13 amino acids. Germline V lookup: CDR1 SGHTA, CDR2 FQGTGA. In nucleotides, the CDR3 is TGTGCCAGCAGCTTCACTGCCTCGGGGGGCTACACCTTC. It translates to CASSFTASGGYTF.

J is TRBJ1-5 and V is TRBV6-2 or TRBV6-3; D is uncertain. From germline, CDR1 is MNHEY and CDR2 SVGEGT. The germline V and J ends were trimmed by 2 bases and 0 bases, with 11 bases remaining between them. This CDR3 contains 16 residues. The CDR3 coding sequence is TGTGCCAGCAGTTACCGCACCGGGGTTAGCAATCAGCCCCAGCATTTT. It yields the protein CASSYRTGVSNQPQHF.

The chain couples TRBV5-6 to TRBJ1-4, with D tentatively TRBD1 (5 bases). V was pared by 1 base and J by 7 bases, with 17 bases between. The CDR3 covers 16 residues. Germline loops: CDR1 SGHDT, CDR2 YYEEEE. In DNA, the CDR3 is TGTGCCAGCAGCTTGCGGCTCGGCAGGGATCGTGAAAAACTGTTTTTT. Translation: CASSLRLGRDREKLFF. Full variable domain (rest looked up from reference TRBV5-6 and TRBJ1-4): DAGVTQSPTHLIKTRGQQVTLRCSPKSGHDTVSWYQQALGQGPQFIFQYYEEEERQRGNFPDRFSGHQFPNYSSELNVNALLLGDSALYLCASSLRLGRDREKLFFGSGTQLSVL.

The chain combines TRBV2 with TRBJ1-5; 10 bases are shared with TRBD1. The V gene's germline CDR1 is SNHLY and CDR2 FYNNEI. Unmatched junction bases numbered 9, after V lost 6 bases and J lost 4 bases. The CDR3 length is 16 residues. The CDR3 sequence: CASRTGGPLLNQPQHF. The CDR3 DNA reads TGTGCCAGCAGGACAGGGGGCCCCCTTCTGAATCAGCCCCAGCATTTT.

The V call is TRBV27, the J call TRBJ1-1; 7 bases agree with TRBD1. CDR1 and CDR2 from the germline V gene are MNHEY and SMNVEV (reference sequence). The CDR3 has 15 residues. With V trimmed by 5 bases and J by 1 base, 7 bases remained unmatched. In nucleotides, the CDR3 is TGTGCCAGCAGTCCCCTCCGGGACAGGAACACTGAAGCTTTCTTT. It translates to CASSPLRDRNTEAFF.

The chain combines TRBV30 with TRBJ1-2; no definite D call. The CDR3 length is 12 residues. Per germline, CDR1 GTSNPN and CDR2 SVGIG (reference sequence). Trimming removed 3 bases at V and 1 base at J, with 6 bases between. Here the CDR3 DNA reads TGTGCCTGGAGACTCGGTAACTATGGCTACACCTTC. It encodes CAWRLGNYGYTF. Supplemented by reference TRBV30 and TRBJ1-2, the full variable domain reads SQTIHQWPATLVQPVGSPLSLECTVEGTSNPNLYWYRQAAGRGLQLLFYSVGIGQISSEVPQNLSASRPQDRQFILSSKKLLLSDSGFYLCAWRLGNYGYTFGSGTRLTVV.

This rearrangement joins TRBV5-6 to TRBJ2-5, with a possible D match to TRBD1 (5 bases). The CDR3 consists of 15 residues. The germline V and J ends were trimmed by 0 bases and 1 base, with 10 bases remaining between them. The V gene's germline CDR1 is SGHDT and CDR2 YYEEEE. CDR3 amino acids: CASSLDRRIQETQYF. Here the CDR3 DNA reads TGTGCCAGCAGCTTGGACAGGAGAATCCAAGAGACCCAGTACTTC.

V gene TRBV2 combines with J gene TRBJ2-1; perhaps TRBD1 as D (5 bases). This CDR3 is 15 amino acids long. V lost 5 bases and J lost 8, with 19 bases in between. Germline lookup yields CDR1 SNHLY and CDR2 FYNNEI. The DNA of the CDR3 is TGTGCCAGCAGTCGCACACAGGTACCGGTAGATGAGCAGTTCTTC. Translation gives CASSRTQVPVDEQFF. Full variable domain (outside the CDR3, taken from reference TRBV2 and TRBJ2-1): EPEVTQTPSHQVTQMGQEVILRCVPISNHLYFYWYRQILGQKVEFLVSFYNNEISEKSEIFDDQFSVERPDGSNFTLKIRSTKLEDSAMYFCASSRTQVPVDEQFFGPGTRLTVL.

The chain joins TRBV19 to TRBJ1-2; D call uncertain. CDR3 length equals 14 residues. Germline values: CDR1 LNHDA, CDR2 SQIVND (reference sequence). V lost 0 bases, J lost 4 bases, and 9 bases lay in between. CDR3: CASSIELPIYGYTF. Here the CDR3 DNA reads TGTGCCAGTAGTATAGAACTGCCGATCTATGGCTACACCTTC.